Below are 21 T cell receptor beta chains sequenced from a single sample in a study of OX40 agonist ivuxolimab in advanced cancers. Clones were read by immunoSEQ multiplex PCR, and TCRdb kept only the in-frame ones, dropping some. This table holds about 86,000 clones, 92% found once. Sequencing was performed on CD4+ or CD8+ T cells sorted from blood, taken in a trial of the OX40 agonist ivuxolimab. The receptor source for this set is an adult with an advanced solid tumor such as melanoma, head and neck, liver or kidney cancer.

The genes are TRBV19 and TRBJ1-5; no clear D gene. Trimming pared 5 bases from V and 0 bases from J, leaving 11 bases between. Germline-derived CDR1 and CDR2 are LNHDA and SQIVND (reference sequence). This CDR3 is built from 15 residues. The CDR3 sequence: CASSPLGYSNQPQHF. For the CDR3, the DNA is TGTGCCAGTAGTCCCCTGGGCTATAGCAATCAGCCCCAGCATTTT.

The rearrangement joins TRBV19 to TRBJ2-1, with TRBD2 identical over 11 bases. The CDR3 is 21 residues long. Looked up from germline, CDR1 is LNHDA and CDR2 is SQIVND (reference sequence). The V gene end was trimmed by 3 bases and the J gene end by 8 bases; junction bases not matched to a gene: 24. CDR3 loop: CASSIVGASGRYVTQRDEQFF. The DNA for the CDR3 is TGTGCCAGTAGTATCGTTGGGGCTAGCGGGAGGTACGTTACCCAAAGGGATGAGCAGTTCTTC.

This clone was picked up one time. The CDR3 region has the DNA TGTGCCAGCAGCTTAGACGGACAGGTCAGCAATCAGCCCCAGCATTTT. It is translated as CASSLDGQVSNQPQHF. The rearrangement links TRBV11-2 to TRBJ1-5, with 7 bases fitting TRBD1. This CDR3 comprises 16 residues. Germline CDR1 and CDR2: SGHAT and FQNNGV. V shed 0 bases and J 1 base; nucleotides not matched to a gene: 3.

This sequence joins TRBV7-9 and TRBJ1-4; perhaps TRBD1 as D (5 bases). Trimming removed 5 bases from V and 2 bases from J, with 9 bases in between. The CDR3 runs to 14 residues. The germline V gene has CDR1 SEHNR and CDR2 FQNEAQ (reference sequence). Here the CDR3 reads CASSEGSTNEKLFF. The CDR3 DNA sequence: TGTGCCAGCAGCGAGGGGAGTACTAATGAAAAACTGTTTTTT.

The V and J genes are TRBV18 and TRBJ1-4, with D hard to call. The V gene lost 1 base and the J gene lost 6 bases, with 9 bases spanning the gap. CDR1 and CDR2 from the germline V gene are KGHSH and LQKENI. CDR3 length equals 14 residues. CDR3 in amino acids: CASSPRSADEKLFF. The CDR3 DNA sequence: TGTGCCAGCTCACCACGGTCTGCGGATGAAAAACTGTTTTTT. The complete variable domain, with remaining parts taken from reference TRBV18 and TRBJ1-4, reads NAGVMQNPRHLVRRRGQEARLRCSPMKGHSHVYWYRQLPEEGLKFMVYLQKENIIDESGMPKERFSAEFPKEGPSILRIQQVVRGDSAAYFCASSPRSADEKLFFGSGTQLSVL.

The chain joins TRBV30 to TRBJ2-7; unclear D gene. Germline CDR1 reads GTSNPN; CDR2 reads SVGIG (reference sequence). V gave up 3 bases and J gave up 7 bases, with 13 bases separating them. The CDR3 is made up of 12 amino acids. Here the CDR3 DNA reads TGTGCCTGGAGCGCAGCCGGGCGAGAGCAGTACTTC. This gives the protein CAWSAAGREQYF.

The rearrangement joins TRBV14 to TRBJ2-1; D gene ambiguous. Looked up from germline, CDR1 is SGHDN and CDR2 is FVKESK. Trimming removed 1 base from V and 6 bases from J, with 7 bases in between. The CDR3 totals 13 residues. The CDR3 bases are TGTGCCAGCAGCCAAGGCGCCCTCAATGAGCAGTTCTTC. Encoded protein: CASSQGALNEQFF.

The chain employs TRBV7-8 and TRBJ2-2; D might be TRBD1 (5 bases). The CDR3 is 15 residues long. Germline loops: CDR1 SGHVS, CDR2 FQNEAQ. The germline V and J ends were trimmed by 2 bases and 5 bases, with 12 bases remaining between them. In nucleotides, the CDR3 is TGTGCCAGCAGCTTAAATGGGGCCCCAACCGGGGAGCTGTTTTTT. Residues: CASSLNGAPTGELFF.

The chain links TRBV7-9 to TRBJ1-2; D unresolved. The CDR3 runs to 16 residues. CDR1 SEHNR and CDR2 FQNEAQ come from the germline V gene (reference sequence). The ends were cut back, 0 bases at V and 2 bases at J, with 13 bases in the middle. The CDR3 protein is CASSLAPAAANYGYTF. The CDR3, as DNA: TGTGCCAGCAGCTTAGCTCCGGCGGCAGCAAACTATGGCTACACCTTC.

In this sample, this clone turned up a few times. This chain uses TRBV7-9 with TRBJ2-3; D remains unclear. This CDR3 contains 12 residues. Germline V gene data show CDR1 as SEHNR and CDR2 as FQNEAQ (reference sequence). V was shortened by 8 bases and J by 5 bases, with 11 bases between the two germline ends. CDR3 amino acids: CASEEWGDTQYF. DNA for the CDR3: TGTGCCAGCGAAGAGTGGGGAGATACGCAGTATTTT.

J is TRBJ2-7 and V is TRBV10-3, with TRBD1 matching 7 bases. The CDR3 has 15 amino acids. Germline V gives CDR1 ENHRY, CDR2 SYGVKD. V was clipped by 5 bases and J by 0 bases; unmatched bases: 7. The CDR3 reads CAISRQGARSYEQYF. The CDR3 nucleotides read TGTGCCATCAGTAGACAGGGAGCCCGCTCCTACGAGCAGTACTTC.

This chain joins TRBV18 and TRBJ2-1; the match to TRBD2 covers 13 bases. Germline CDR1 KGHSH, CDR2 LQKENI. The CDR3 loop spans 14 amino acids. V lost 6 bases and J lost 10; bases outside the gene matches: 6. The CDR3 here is CASSPGLAGEEQFF. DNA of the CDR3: TGTGCCAGCTCTCCCGGACTAGCGGGAGAAGAGCAGTTCTTC.

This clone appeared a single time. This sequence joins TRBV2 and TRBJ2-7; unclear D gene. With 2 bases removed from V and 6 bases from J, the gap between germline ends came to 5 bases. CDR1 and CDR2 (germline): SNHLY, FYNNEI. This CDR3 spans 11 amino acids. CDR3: CASSELVEQYF. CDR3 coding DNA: TGTGCCAGCAGTGAACTGGTCGAGCAGTACTTC. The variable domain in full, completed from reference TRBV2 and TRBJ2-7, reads EPEVTQTPSHQVTQMGQEVILRCVPISNHLYFYWYRQILGQKVEFLVSFYNNEISEKSEIFDDQFSVERPDGSNFTLKIRSTKLEDSAMYFCASSELVEQYFGPGTRLTVT.

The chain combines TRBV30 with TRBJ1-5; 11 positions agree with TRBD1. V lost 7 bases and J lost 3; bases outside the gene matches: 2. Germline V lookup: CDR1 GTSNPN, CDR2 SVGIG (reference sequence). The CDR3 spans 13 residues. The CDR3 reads CASGQGANQPQHF. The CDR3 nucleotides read TGTGCCTCTGGACAGGGGGCCAATCAGCCCCAGCATTTT.

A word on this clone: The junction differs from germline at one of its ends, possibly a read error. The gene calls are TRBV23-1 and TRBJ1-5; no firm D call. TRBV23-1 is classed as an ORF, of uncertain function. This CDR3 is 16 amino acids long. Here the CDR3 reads CASSPPGEAQNLPQHF. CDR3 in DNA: TGCGCCAGCAGTCCCCCGGGTGAGGCCCAAAATCTGCCCCAGCATTTT.

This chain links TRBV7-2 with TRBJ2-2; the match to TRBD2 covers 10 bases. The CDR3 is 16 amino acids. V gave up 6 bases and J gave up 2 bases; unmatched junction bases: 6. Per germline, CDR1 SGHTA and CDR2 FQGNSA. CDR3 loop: CASSRGLAVNTGELFF. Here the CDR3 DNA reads TGTGCCAGCAGTCGCGGACTAGCGGTAAACACCGGGGAGCTGTTTTTT.

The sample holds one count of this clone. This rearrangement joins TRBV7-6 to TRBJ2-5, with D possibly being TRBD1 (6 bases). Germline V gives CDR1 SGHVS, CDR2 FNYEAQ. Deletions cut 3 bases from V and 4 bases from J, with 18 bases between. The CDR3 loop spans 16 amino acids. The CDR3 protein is CASSLGTRGFTETQYF. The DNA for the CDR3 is TGTGCCAGCAGCTTGGGTACGAGGGGGTTCACAGAGACCCAGTACTTC.

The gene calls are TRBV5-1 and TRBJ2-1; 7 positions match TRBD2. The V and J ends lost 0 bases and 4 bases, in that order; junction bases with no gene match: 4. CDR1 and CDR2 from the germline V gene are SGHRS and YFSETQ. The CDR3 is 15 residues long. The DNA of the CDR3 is TGCGCCAGCAGCTTGGATCCTAGCGGTTACAATGAGCAGTTCTTC. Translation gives CASSLDPSGYNEQFF.

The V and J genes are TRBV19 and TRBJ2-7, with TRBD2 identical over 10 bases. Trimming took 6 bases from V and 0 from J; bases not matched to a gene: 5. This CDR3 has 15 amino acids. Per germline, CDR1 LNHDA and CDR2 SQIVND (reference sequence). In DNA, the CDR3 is TGTGCCAGTAGGACTAGCGGGCACCCCTCCTACGAGCAGTACTTC. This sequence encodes CASRTSGHPSYEQYF.

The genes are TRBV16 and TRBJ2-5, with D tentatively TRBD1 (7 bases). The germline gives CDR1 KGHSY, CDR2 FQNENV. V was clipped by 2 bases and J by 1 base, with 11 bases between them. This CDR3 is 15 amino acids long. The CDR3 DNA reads TGTGCCAGCAGCCAAGGAGGGACAGTCCAAGAGACCCAGTACTTC. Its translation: CASSQGGTVQETQYF.

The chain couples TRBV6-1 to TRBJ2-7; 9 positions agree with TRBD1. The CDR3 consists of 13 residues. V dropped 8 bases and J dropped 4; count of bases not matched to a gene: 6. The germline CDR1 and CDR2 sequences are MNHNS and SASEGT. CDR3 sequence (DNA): TGTGCCAGCCGGGACAGGGCGTCTTACGAGCAGTACTTC. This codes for CASRDRASYEQYF.